These 20 T cell receptor beta chains were sequenced from one sample in a study of blood T cell repertoires in COVID-19. Generated by immunoSEQ multiplex PCR, the TCRdb table keeps only in-frame clones and is missing some. Found here are approximately 230,000 clones, roughly 89% of them singletons; the top ten hold 2.2%. Sample: peripheral blood. These TCRs come from a man younger than 40 who had recovered from COVID-19.

The J gene is TRBJ1-1, the V gene TRBV11-2; D gene unclear. The CDR3 runs to 11 residues. Germline V gene sequence: CDR1 SGHAT, CDR2 FQNNGV. V was trimmed by 3 bases and J by 3 bases, leaving 2 bases between them. The CDR3 loop is CASSFDTEAFF. DNA of the CDR3: TGTGCCAGCAGCTTCGACACTGAAGCTTTCTTT.

The table lists this clone with a count of one. The CDR3 DNA reads as TGTGCCAGCAGTGAAAATAGCGGGGGGCCAGGTGGGACGCAGTATTTT. It is translated as CASSENSGGPGGTQYF. The V and J genes are TRBV6-4 and TRBJ2-3; 10 bases are a match to TRBD2. The CDR3 has 16 amino acids. Germline V gives CDR1 MRHNA, CDR2 SNTAGT. The J segment lost 9 bases and the V segment lost 3 bases, leaving 12 bases of the junction unmatched.

V is TRBV15 and J is TRBJ1-1; D not resolved. There are 12 residues in the CDR3. Germline V gene lookup returns CDR1 LNHNV and CDR2 YYDKDF (reference sequence). V lost 1 base and J 7 bases, leaving 7 bases between the germline ends. In nucleotides, the CDR3 is TGTGCCACCAGCAGAGTGGCAGGTGAAGCTTTCTTT. This codes for CATSRVAGEAFF.

The chain has TRBV27 and TRBJ2-2, with a possible D match to TRBD1 (5 bases). The V gene's germline CDR1 is MNHEY and CDR2 SMNVEV (reference sequence). The CDR3 spans 16 residues. V was pared by 0 bases and J by 6 bases, with 14 bases between. CDR3 DNA sequence: TGTGCCAGCAGTTTATCGAAGGGGCAAGGGGCCGGGGAGCTGTTTTTT. Its protein product is CASSLSKGQGAGELFF.

V usage is TRBV6-5 and J usage is TRBJ1-4; tentatively, D is TRBD1 (5 bases). Germline CDR1 is MNHEY and CDR2 is SVGAGI. This CDR3 comprises 15 residues. The germline V and J ends were trimmed by 2 bases and 8 bases, with 15 bases remaining between them. The CDR3 sequence is CASSYARRGGEKLFF. DNA of the CDR3: TGTGCCAGCAGTTACGCCCGTAGGGGTGGGGAAAAACTGTTTTTT.

The CDR3 nucleotides read TGTGCCAGTAGTATAGGAGACAGAGCTAACTATGGCTACACCTTC. Amino acid sequence: CASSIGDRANYGYTF. The J gene is TRBJ1-2, the V gene TRBV19; D is perhaps TRBD1 (5 bases). The germline V gene encodes CDR1 LNHDA and CDR2 SQIVND (reference sequence). V lost 1 base and J 0 bases, leaving 9 bases between the germline ends. This CDR3 region has 15 residues.

In its sample, this clone was seen a few times. The DNA for the CDR3 is TGTGCCAGTAGTACCGGGTCCTCCTTCAATCAGCCCCAGCATTTT. Protein sequence: CASSTGSSFNQPQHF. The gene calls are TRBV19 and TRBJ1-5; D gene uncertain. Germline assignment: CDR1 LNHDA and CDR2 SQIVND (reference sequence). The CDR3 extends over 15 amino acids. Trimming pared 4 bases from V and 3 bases from J, leaving 13 bases between. Full variable domain (outside the CDR3, taken from reference TRBV19 and TRBJ1-5): DGGITQSPKYLFRKEGQNVTLSCEQNLNHDAMYWYRQDPGQGLRLIYYSQIVNDFQKGDIAEGYSVSREKKESFPLTVTSAQKNPTAFYLCASSTGSSFNQPQHFGDGTRLSIL.

The V and J genes are TRBV25-1 and TRBJ2-1; 9 bases line up with TRBD1. This CDR3 has 14 amino acids. Germline loops: CDR1 MGHDK, CDR2 SYGVNS. Trimming cost V 5 bases and J 9 bases; bases outside gene matches: 8. The CDR3 reads CASSQQGASSEQFF. The CDR3 DNA is TGTGCCAGCAGTCAACAGGGGGCGAGCAGTGAGCAGTTCTTC.

The rearrangement joins TRBV19 to TRBJ1-4, with D perhaps matching TRBD1 (6 bases). From germline, CDR1 is LNHDA and CDR2 SQIVND (reference sequence). The germline V and J ends were trimmed by 4 bases and 8 bases, with 17 bases remaining between them. The CDR3 length is 15 residues. The CDR3 sequence: CASSSRGALGEKLFF. The CDR3 coding sequence is TGTGCCAGTAGTAGTCGGGGGGCGCTTGGAGAAAAACTGTTTTTT.

The V and J genes are TRBV7-9 and TRBJ2-7; possible D gene TRBD2, 5 bases. CDR1 SEHNR and CDR2 FQNEAQ come from the germline V gene (reference sequence). The CDR3 covers 13 residues. V lost 2 bases and J lost 6, with 11 bases in between. CDR3 residues: CASSLMTAGEQYF. Here the CDR3 DNA reads TGTGCCAGCAGCTTAATGACGGCGGGCGAGCAGTACTTC.

The rearrangement joins TRBV7-8 to TRBJ1-2, with 8 bases fitting TRBD1. CDR3 length equals 14 residues. The junction had 0 bases not matched to a gene; V was cut back by 0 bases and J by 3 bases. Germline V gene sequence: CDR1 SGHVS, CDR2 FQNEAQ. In nucleotides, the CDR3 is TGTGCCAGCAGCTTAGCGACAGGGGACTATGGCTACACCTTC. Its translation: CASSLATGDYGYTF.

The rearrangement links TRBV4-2 to TRBJ2-7; possible D gene TRBD2, 7 bases. This CDR3 region has 17 residues. The V and J ends lost 3 bases and 2 bases respectively, with 20 bases between them. CDR1 is LGHNA, CDR2 YNFKEQ, per germline. CDR3 amino acids: CASSQVGGAGATYEQYF. The DNA of the CDR3 is TGTGCCAGCAGCCAGGTGGGAGGGGCGGGGGCCACCTACGAGCAGTACTTC.

The V call is TRBV4-3, the J call TRBJ1-5; tentative D call: TRBD1 (5 bases). The CDR3 covers 18 residues. Deletions cut 0 bases from V and 2 bases from J, with 17 bases between. The V gene's germline CDR1 is LGHNA and CDR2 YSLEER. The CDR3 nucleotides are TGCGCCAGCAGCCAAGACGCAGGGCCCGGCCGGGGCAATCAGCCCCAGCATTTT. Its protein is CASSQDAGPGRGNQPQHF.

The chain links TRBV6-5 to TRBJ2-4; 7 bases are a match to TRBD2. The germline gives CDR1 MNHEY, CDR2 SVGAGI. J was trimmed by 2 bases and V by 2 bases; bases with no gene match: 6. The CDR3 spans 16 residues. CDR3 residues: CASSYTASGSKNIQYF. The CDR3 region has the DNA TGTGCCAGCAGTTACACGGCTAGCGGATCCAAAAACATTCAGTACTTC.

The gene calls are TRBV24-1 and TRBJ1-5; D not resolved. This CDR3 region has 13 residues. Trimming removed 2 bases at V and 3 bases at J, with 4 bases between. CDR1 is KGHDR and CDR2 is SFDVKD in the germline V gene. CDR3 region: CATSDSYNQPQHF. The CDR3 bases are TGTGCCACCAGTGATTCCTACAATCAGCCCCAGCATTTT.

CDR3 sequence reads: CASSELPHYTGELFF. The CDR3 DNA reads as TGTGCCAGCAGTGAACTCCCACATTACACCGGGGAGCTGTTTTTT. The chain uses TRBV2 and TRBJ2-2, with no clear D. The CDR3 has 15 amino acids. Germline CDR1 is SNHLY and CDR2 is FYNNEI. Trimming left V 2 bases short and J 3 bases short, with 10 bases between.

The chain is built from TRBV7-2 and TRBJ2-2; D uncertain. The CDR3 contains 12 residues. Trimming removed 5 bases at V and 7 bases at J, with 8 bases between. Germline V CDR1 and CDR2: SGHTA, FQGNSA. DNA of the CDR3: TGTGCCAGCAGCCCCCTTAGCGGGGAGCTGTTTTTT. The encoded protein is CASSPLSGELFF.

V usage is TRBV19 and J usage is TRBJ1-6, with 7 bases identical to TRBD1. The germline V gene encodes CDR1 LNHDA and CDR2 SQIVND (reference sequence). The CDR3 extends over 17 amino acids. The V gene end was trimmed by 5 bases and the J gene end by 3 bases; junction bases not matched to a gene: 10. Here the CDR3 DNA reads TGTGCCAGTAGTGCCTGGACAGGAGGGAGCTATAATTCACCCCTCCACTTT. Its protein is CASSAWTGGSYNSPLHF.

J is TRBJ1-1 and V is TRBV6-5; D is possibly TRBD1 (5 bases). This CDR3 spans 14 amino acids. The germline V gene has CDR1 MNHEY and CDR2 SVGAGI. V was pared by 2 bases and J by 8 bases, with 15 bases between. This CDR3 is CASSYPGRFREAFF. The CDR3 DNA sequence: TGTGCCAGCAGTTACCCAGGGAGGTTTCGGGAAGCTTTCTTT.

The chain recombines TRBV12-3 or TRBV12-4 with TRBJ1-2; D unclear. V shed 4 bases and J shed 3 bases, with 9 bases lying between them. The CDR3 extends over 13 amino acids. The CDR3 loop is CASSSGRYYGYTF. DNA of the CDR3: TGTGCCAGCAGTTCTGGCCGATACTATGGCTACACCTTC.